The 9 T cell receptor beta chains listed next were all sequenced from one sample in a study of blood T cell repertoires in COVID-19. Assay used: immunoSEQ multiplex PCR; TCRdb lists only in-frame clones, some missing. This sample has roughly 90,000 clones; almost 80% occur once, and the top ten carry around 15%. The material sequenced was peripheral blood. The source is a human donor in a cohort sampled during active COVID-19.

The chain links TRBV28 to TRBJ2-7, with TRBD1 identical over 7 bases. With 10 bases clipped from V and 2 bases from J, the junction kept 5 bases outside the gene matches. The germline V gene encodes CDR1 MDHEN and CDR2 SYDVKM. The CDR3 runs 12 residues. The CDR3 is CATTGQPYEQYF. CDR3 DNA sequence: TGTGCCACCACGGGACAGCCCTACGAGCAGTACTTC.

To note about this clone: A read error may account for a junction end that differs from germline. The V gene is TRBV19, the J gene TRBJ2-7, with D uncertain. There are 13 residues in the CDR3. Germline V gene data show CDR1 as LNHDA and CDR2 as SQIVND (reference sequence). The CDR3 DNA reads as TGTGCCAGTAGTATTTCACTAACCTACGAGCAATACTTC. This translates into CASSISLTYEQYF.

The chain recombines TRBV5-1 with TRBJ2-2; D unresolved. V was trimmed by 5 bases and J by 1 base, leaving 6 bases between them. The germline CDR1 and CDR2 sequences are SGHRS and YFSETQ. The CDR3 length is 13 residues. The CDR3, as DNA: TGCGCCAGCAGATCCGGGAACACCGGGGAGCTGTTTTTT. Translating it yields CASRSGNTGELFF.

The chain joins TRBV19 to TRBJ1-1; D uncertain. Germline V gives CDR1 LNHDA, CDR2 SQIVND (reference sequence). Between the trimmed V and J ends, which lost 4 bases and 3 bases, there was a span of 12 bases. The CDR3 covers 14 residues. The CDR3 protein is CASSKGQRDTEAFF. For the CDR3, the DNA is TGTGCCAGTAGTAAGGGCCAGAGGGACACTGAAGCTTTCTTT.

This rearrangement joins TRBV28 to TRBJ2-1, with unresolved D. Trimming left V 2 bases short and J 0 bases short, with 8 bases between. This CDR3 contains 15 residues. CDR1 MDHEN and CDR2 SYDVKM come from the germline V gene. The CDR3 coding sequence is TGTGCCAGCAGTTTACGCGGCAGCTCCTACAATGAGCAGTTCTTC. Its translation: CASSLRGSSYNEQFF.

This clone appeared many times. The chain links TRBV5-1 to TRBJ2-1, with 11 bases that match TRBD2. CDR3 length: 17 residues. Germline V gene lookup returns CDR1 SGHRS and CDR2 YFSETQ. Trimming cost V 5 bases and J 8 bases; bases outside gene matches: 15. Here the CDR3 DNA reads TGCGCCAGCAGGGGACTAGCGGAAAGTAGGATTCGCGATGAGCAGTTCTTC. Encoded protein: CASRGLAESRIRDEQFF.

This sequence joins TRBV18 and TRBJ2-7; 8 bases align to TRBD1. Germline lookup yields CDR1 KGHSH and CDR2 LQKENI. The V segment lost 0 bases and the J segment 0 bases; nucleotides outside the gene matches: 4. The CDR3 is made up of 16 amino acids. The CDR3 DNA follows: TGTGCCAGCTCACCACCCGCAGGGGGCGCCTCCTACGAGCAGTACTTC. Translated, it gives CASSPPAGGASYEQYF.

The V call is TRBV28, the J call TRBJ1-3; D gene uncertain. V was cut by 5 bases and J by 0 bases, with 11 bases left in between. The CDR3 covers 15 residues. Per germline, CDR1 MDHEN and CDR2 SYDVKM. The chain's CDR3 is CASSGARGSGNTIYF. The CDR3 DNA reads as TGTGCCAGCAGTGGCGCCCGGGGCTCTGGAAACACCATATATTTT.

This clone was seen a handful of times. This chain's CDR3 is CASSLDRGVSEAFF. The CDR3 nucleotides read TGTGCCAGCAGCTTAGACAGGGGAGTGTCTGAAGCTTTCTTT. The genes are TRBV5-4 and TRBJ1-1, with 8 bases matching TRBD1. Germline V gene lookup returns CDR1 SGHNT and CDR2 YYREEE (reference sequence). With 2 bases clipped from V and 6 bases from J, the junction kept 6 bases outside the gene matches. The CDR3 spans 14 residues.